The present entry profiles one T cell receptor beta chain with its context. This clonotype was found many times. Its antigen specificity is not known. Base qualities are not provided; no much larger clone lies one nucleotide away. Moderately to severely active disease, a Clinical Activity Score of at least 3, a NOSPECS grade of at least 4, and a duration under 3 months were present in ophthalmopathy patients. Patients with uncontrolled infections, other autoimmune diseases, pregnancy or lactation were excluded. Diagnoses were based on clinical symptoms, serum thyroxine and TRAb, thyroid ultrasound and orbital computed tomography. PBMCs were isolated from 10 ml of fresh peripheral blood by Ficoll-Paque density gradient centrifugation. Total RNA was extracted with Trizol reagent, and quality was checked on an Agilent 2100 Bioanalyzer. CDR3 length: 12 amino acids, cysteine to phenylalanine. This entry keeps only the CDR3 DNA: 36 bases, framed from base 1. V lost 5 bases and J lost 5 bases; the stretch between them is 13 bases long. Reading the germline V gene (reference sequence) gives CDR1 GTSNPN and CDR2 SVGIG.

This sample is part of a study of T cells in Graves' hyperthyroidism and ophthalmopathy (dated by TCRdb to the late 2010s). Notes on the research overall: Peripheral blood was sampled at the time of initial diagnosis, prior to any treatment. In more than five Graves' hyperthyroidism patients, the study also compared T-cell repertoires from thyroid tissue with T-cell repertoires from blood. Once sampling was done, hyperthyroidism patients were given methimazole at a starting dose of 30 mg daily, whereas ophthalmopathy patients were given high-dose intravenous methylprednisolone. The 75 to 100 discovery patients were divided at random into training and test sets in a 7:3 ratio. To identify distinguishing TCR V-J signatures, a discovery cohort of some 100 patients was used, comprising 40 to 45 with Graves' ophthalmopathy and some 60 with stable Graves' hyperthyroidism. According to the paper, TCR Vbeta CDR3 sequencing was carried out on roughly 130 peripheral blood samples, which came from fewer than 50 ophthalmopathy, about 75 hyperthyroidism and roughly 17 progressor patients. Prospective prediction of ophthalmopathy was tested in an independent validation cohort consisting of 18 hyperthyroidism patients and more than 15 patients who later progressed to ophthalmopathy. Summary of the overall study and its limitations: Sample size was not statistically predetermined, and investigators were not blinded to group allocation. In validation, the model predicted progression to ophthalmopathy with 55% to 71% sensitivity and roughly 75% specificity, a median of 6.5 months before onset. Most expanded thyroid clonotypes (frequency above 0.001) were also found in blood, which suggests that blood repertoires may mirror thyroid immune responses. A model built on a 13 V-J signature distinguished ophthalmopathy from stable hyperthyroidism, reaching about 88% sensitivity and 81% to 83% specificity in cross-validation and 80%/75% in testing.

TCR beta CDR3 regions were amplified from RNA transcripts. A first-round RT-PCR of the TCR CDR3 used the HTBI primer set with the Qiagen OneStep RT-PCR kit. A second multiplex PCR round built the libraries, followed by size selection and purification. The libraries were sequenced on an Illumina HiSeq2000 using paired-end 100 bp reads. Regarding the original processing steps: SOAPnuke was used to process the raw data, removing reads that contained adapters or uncalled bases, had a mean Phred below 15, or lacked an exact match to the constant primer or identifier. COPE v1.2.5 was used to merge the high-quality paired reads, and each unique nucleotide sequence was defined as a clonotype. Clonotypes were aligned to IMGT TRBV, TRBD and TRBJ reference segments using MiTCR v1.1. Only V-J combinations with frequency above 0.0001, covering about 99% of repertoires, were analysed. The TCS score was defined as the ratio of F50 (clonal expansion) to E x V (chaos), calculated using BLOSUM62-based TCRdist between CDR3 peptides within each V-J. Welch's t-statistics and random forest reduced some 510 V-J features to under 15, which were used in a naive Bayes classifier (R e1071). TCRdb handled the public reads itself, with Q25 trimming in fastp and clone calling in MiXCR, and kept productive beta chains. Each entry merges the rows of one CDR3 protein and shows their most common DNA and genes. These V and J calls rely on TCRdb rather than the paper's analysis. This sample has around 540,000 distinct CDR3 sequences in its table, and about 16% of those were observed once. About 31% of the sample is held by the ten biggest clonotypes.

This receptor was taken from a young woman with Graves' ophthalmopathy. The sample was blood. In this chain, TRBV30 is recombined with TRBJ2-7; no confident D gene assignment can be made. This receptor has the CDR3 CAWLVAGDEQYF. The bases read TGTGCCTGGCTCGTTGCCGGAGACGAGCAGTACTTC.